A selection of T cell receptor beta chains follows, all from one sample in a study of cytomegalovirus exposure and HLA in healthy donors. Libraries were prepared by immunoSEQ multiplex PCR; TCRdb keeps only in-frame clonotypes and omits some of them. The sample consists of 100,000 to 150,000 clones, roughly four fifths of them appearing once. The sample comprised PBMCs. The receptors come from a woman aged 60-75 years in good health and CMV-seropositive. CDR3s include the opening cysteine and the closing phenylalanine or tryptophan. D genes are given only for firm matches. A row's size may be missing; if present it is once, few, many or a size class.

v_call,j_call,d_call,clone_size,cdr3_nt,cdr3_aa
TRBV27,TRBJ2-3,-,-,TGTGCCAGCAGTTTGGTTTCACTACGCACAGATACGCAGTATTTT,CASSLVSLRTDTQYF
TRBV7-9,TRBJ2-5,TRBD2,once,TGTGCCAGCAGCCAACTAGCGGGAGTGGAAGAGACCCAGTACTTC,CASSQLAGVEETQYF
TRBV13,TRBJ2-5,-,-,TGTGCCAGCAGCTTAGGGTTTGTCCCTAGCCAAGAGACCCAGTACTTC,CASSLGFVPSQETQYF
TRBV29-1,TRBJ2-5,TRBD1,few,TGCAGCGTTGAGGCGGGACAGGTCCTCGGGGAGACCCAGTACTTC,CSVEAGQVLGETQYF
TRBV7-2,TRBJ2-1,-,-,TGTGCCAGCAGCCCCAGGGGGGCCGGGGGCAATGAGCAGTTCTTC,CASSPRGAGGNEQFF
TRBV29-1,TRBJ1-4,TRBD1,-,TGCAGCGTTGATAGGACAGGGCGAAGAGAAAAACTGTTTTTT,CSVDRTGRREKLFF
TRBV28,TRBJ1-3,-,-,TGTGCCAGCAGTATCCCTTCGGACACCATATATTTT,CASSIPSDTIYF
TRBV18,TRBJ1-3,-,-,TGTGCCAGCTCACCAGCGGGGGATGGAGGAAACACCATATATTTT,CASSPAGDGGNTIYF
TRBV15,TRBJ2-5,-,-,TGTGCCACCAGCAGAGATGCGAATTGGCAAGAGACCCAGTACTTC,CATSRDANWQETQYF
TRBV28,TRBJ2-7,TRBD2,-,TGTGCCAGCAGCTACACCGGGACTAGCGGGAGGAGAGGGGGTTCCTACGAGCAGTACTTC,CASSYTGTSGRRGGSYEQYF
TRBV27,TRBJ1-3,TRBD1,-,TGTGCCAGCGGCGCCGGGACAGGGATCGGGACCATATATTTT,CASGAGTGIGTIYF
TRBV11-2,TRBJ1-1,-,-,TGTGCCAGCAGCTTGGGCAGGGAAAACACTGAAGCTTTCTTT,CASSLGRENTEAFF
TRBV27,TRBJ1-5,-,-,TGTGCCAGCAGTCAATGGGCGGGGACTTATAGCAATCAGCCCCAGCATTTT,CASSQWAGTYSNQPQHF
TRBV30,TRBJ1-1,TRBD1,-,TGTGCCTGGAGACGGACAGGGGTCACTGAAGCTTTCTTT,CAWRRTGVTEAFF
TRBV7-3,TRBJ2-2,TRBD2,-,TGTGCCAGCAGCTTAGGCGGGAGCGCCACCGGGGAGCTGTTTTTT,CASSLGGSATGELFF
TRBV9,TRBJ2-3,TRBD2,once,TGTGCCAGCAGCGTAGTTCCAGCGGGAGAGGGTCCAGATACGCAGTATTTT,CASSVVPAGEGPDTQYF